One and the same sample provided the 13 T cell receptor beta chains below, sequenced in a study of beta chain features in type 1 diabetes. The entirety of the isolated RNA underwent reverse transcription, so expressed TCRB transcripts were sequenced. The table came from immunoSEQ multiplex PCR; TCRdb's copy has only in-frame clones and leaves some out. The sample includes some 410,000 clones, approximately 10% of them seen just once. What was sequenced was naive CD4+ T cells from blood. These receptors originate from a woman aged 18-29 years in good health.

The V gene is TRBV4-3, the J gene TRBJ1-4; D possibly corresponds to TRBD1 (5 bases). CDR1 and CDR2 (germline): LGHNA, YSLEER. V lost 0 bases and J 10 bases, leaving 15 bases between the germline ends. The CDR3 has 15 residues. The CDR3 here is CASSQDRENGAKLFF. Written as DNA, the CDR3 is TGCGCCAGCAGCCAAGATCGAGAGAACGGGGCAAAACTGTTTTTT.

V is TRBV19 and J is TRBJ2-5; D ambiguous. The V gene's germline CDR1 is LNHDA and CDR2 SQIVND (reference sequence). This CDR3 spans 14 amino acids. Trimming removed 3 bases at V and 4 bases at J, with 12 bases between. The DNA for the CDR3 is TGTGCCAGTAGTATGGCGTGGGAAGGAGAGACCCAGTACTTC. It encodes CASSMAWEGETQYF.

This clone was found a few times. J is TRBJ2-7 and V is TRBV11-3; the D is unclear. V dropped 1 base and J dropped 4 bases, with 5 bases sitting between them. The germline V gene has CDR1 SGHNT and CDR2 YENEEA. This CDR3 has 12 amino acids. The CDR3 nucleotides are TGTGCCAGCAGCTTAGGCTGGTACGAGCAGTACTTC. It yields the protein CASSLGWYEQYF.

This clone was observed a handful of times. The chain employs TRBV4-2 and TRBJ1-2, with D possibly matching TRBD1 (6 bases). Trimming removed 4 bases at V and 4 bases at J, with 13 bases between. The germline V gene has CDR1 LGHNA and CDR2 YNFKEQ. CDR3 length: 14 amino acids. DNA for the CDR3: TGTGCCAGCAGCCGCCGGGACACGACCTATGGCTACACCTTC. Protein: CASSRRDTTYGYTF.

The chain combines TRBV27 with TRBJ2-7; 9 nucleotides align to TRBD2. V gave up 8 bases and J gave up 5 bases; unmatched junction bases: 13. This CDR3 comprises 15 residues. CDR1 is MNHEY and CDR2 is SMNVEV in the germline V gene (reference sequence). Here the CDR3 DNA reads TGTGCCAGCGCTAAGACCGGGACTAGCACCCACGAGCAGTACGTC. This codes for CASAKTGTSTHEQYV.

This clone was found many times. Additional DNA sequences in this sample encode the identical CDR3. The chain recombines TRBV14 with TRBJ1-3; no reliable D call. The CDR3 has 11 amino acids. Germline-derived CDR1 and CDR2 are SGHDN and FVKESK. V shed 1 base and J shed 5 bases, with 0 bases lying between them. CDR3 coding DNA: TGTGCCAGCAGCCAAGGAAACACCATATATTTT. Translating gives CASSQGNTIYF.

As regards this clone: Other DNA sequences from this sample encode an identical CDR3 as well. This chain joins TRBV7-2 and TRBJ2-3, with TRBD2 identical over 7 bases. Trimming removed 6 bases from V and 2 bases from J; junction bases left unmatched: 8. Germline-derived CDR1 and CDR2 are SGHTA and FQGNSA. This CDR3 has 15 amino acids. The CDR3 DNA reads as TGTGCCAGCAGTCTCAGCGGGATCAACACAGATACGCAGTATTTT. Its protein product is CASSLSGINTDTQYF.

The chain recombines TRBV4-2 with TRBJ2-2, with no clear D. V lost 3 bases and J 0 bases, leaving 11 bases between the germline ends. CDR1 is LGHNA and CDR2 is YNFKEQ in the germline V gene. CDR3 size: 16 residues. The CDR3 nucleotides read TGTGCCAGCAGCCATGAGCCCTCCTCGAACACCGGGGAGCTGTTTTTT. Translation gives CASSHEPSSNTGELFF.

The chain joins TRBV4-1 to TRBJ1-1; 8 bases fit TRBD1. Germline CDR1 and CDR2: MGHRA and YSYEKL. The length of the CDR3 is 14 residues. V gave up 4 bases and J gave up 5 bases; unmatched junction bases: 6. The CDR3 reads CASSRLQGETEAFF. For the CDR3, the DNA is TGCGCCAGCAGCCGCTTACAGGGGGAGACTGAAGCTTTCTTT.

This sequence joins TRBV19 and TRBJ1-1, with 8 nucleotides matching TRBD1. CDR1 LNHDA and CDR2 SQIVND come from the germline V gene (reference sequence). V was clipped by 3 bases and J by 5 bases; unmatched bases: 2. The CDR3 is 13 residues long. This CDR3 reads CASSMTGVTEAFF. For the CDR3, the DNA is TGTGCCAGTAGTATGACAGGGGTGACTGAAGCTTTCTTT. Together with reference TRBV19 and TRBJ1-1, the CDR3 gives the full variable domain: DGGITQSPKYLFRKEGQNVTLSCEQNLNHDAMYWYRQDPGQGLRLIYYSQIVNDFQKGDIAEGYSVSREKKESFPLTVTSAQKNPTAFYLCASSMTGVTEAFFGQGTRLTVV.

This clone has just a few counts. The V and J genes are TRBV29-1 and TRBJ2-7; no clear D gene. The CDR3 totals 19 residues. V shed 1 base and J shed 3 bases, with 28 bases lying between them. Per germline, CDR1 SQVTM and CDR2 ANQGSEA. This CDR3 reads CSVEGPTTGYGRNLYEQYF. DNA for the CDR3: TGCAGCGTTGAAGGGCCTACCACCGGGTATGGGCGAAATCTCTACGAGCAGTACTTC.

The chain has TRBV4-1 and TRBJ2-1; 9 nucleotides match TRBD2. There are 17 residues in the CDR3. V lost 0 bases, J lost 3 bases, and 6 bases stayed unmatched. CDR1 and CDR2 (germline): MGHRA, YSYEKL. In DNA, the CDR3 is TGCGCCAGCAGCCAAGATAGAGCGGGAGGCCACTACAATGAGCAGTTCTTC. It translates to CASSQDRAGGHYNEQFF.

CDR3: CASSLAGRGKETQYF. For the CDR3, the DNA is TGTGCCAGCAGCTTAGCGGGGAGGGGAAAAGAGACCCAGTACTTC. The chain employs TRBV7-2 and TRBJ2-5, with 7 bases that match TRBD2. The CDR3 sequence is 15 residues long. The trim removed 0 bases at V and 3 bases at J, leaving 4 bases unmatched. CDR1 SGHTA and CDR2 FQGNSA come from the germline V gene.